Listed here is a single TCR beta chain. As yet, its antigen is unknown. Documented treatment: skin biopsy from PPD injection site in Mantoux-positive individual. TCR cDNA received a 3' ligated oligonucleotide that carried a UMI. Individuals with a positive Mantoux test gave biopsies from PPD-injected skin. This sample is part of a study of naive and memory T cell subsets. Study results and limitations: This RNA-based method may be sensitive to activation-related transcript changes. TCRs were reportedly recovered from both biopsy types, mostly tuberculin test sites.

Amplification of ligated cDNA took four PCR rounds with SP2 and nested alpha and beta constant primers. TCRdb passed the UMI-ligation and nested PCR reads through MiXCR, listing each CDR3 protein once. The sample holds fewer than 35,000 distinct CDR3 sequences, about 6.2% seen once. The J segment lost 3 bases and the V segment lost 6 bases, leaving 7 bases of the junction unmatched. Germline CDR1 is MNHEY and CDR2 is SVGAGI. The CDR3 has 14 residues. The starting material was skin, obtained from a tuberculin skin test site. The rearrangement links TRBV6-5 to TRBJ1-2, with TRBD1 matching over 7 bases. The receptor was isolated from an adult in good health. The CDR3 nucleotides are TGTGCCAGCAGGGTAGGGGGCTCGGACTATGGCTACACCTTC. It specifies CASRVGGSDYGYTF.